The 18 T cell receptor beta chains below were found in one sample sequenced in a study of T cells in Graves' hyperthyroidism and ophthalmopathy. It was RNA transcripts that yielded the amplified TCR beta CDR3 regions. The HTBI primer set served for first-round RT-PCR of the TCR CDR3. From the multiplex PCR reads, TCRdb called clonotypes with MiXCR, one entry per CDR3 protein. The sample includes about half a million distinct CDR3 sequences, nearly 20% of them seen just once. Material for sequencing was blood. The receptors derive from a man in his forties with Graves' ophthalmopathy.

There are a few counts of this clonotype. The chain has TRBV6-2 or TRBV6-3 and TRBJ2-1, with D unresolved. From germline, CDR1 is MNHEY and CDR2 SVGEGT. The CDR3 has 14 residues. Trimming removed 0 bases at V and 8 bases at J, with 11 bases between. For the CDR3, the DNA is TGTGCCAGCAGTTACTCGGCGTGGTGGGATGAGCAGTTCTTC. Its translation is CASSYSAWWDEQFF.

This clonotype was seen a few times. The chain combines TRBV19 with TRBJ2-3; D is perhaps TRBD1 (8 bases). CDR3 length equals 16 residues. V gave up 5 bases and J gave up 1 base, with 16 bases separating them. Germline CDR1 is LNHDA and CDR2 is SQIVND (reference sequence). CDR3 DNA: TGTGCCAGTAGTCCAGGGGGCGCGGGAGGCACAGATACGCAGTATTTT. Translating it yields CASSPGGAGGTDTQYF.

The genes are TRBV20-1 and TRBJ1-2; no clear D. V dropped 6 bases and J dropped 1 base, with 15 bases sitting between them. This CDR3 contains 14 residues. Germline-derived CDR1 and CDR2 are DFQATT and SNEGSKA (reference sequence). CDR3 region: CSARGGRGNYGYTF. CDR3 in DNA: TGCAGTGCCCGCGGAGGGCGGGGTAACTATGGCTACACCTTC.

This clonotype was seen a few times. The chain uses TRBV10-3 and TRBJ2-5; 7 bases agree with TRBD2. Germline CDR1 reads ENHRY; CDR2 reads SYGVKD. The CDR3 length is 17 residues. The trim removed 10 bases at V and 0 bases at J, leaving 17 bases unmatched. In DNA, the CDR3 is TGTGCCACCGGACCTGAACAGCGGGGTGGGGACCAAGAGACCCAGTACTTC. Translating it yields CATGPEQRGGDQETQYF.

The table lists this clonotype with a few counts. This chain joins TRBV20-1 and TRBJ1-2; D not certain. The CDR3 covers 12 residues. Trimming took 6 bases from V and 3 from J, leaving 11 bases between them. The germline CDR1 and CDR2 sequences are DFQATT and SNEGSKA (reference sequence). Here the CDR3 reads CSATDRDYGYTF. The DNA of the CDR3 is TGCAGTGCAACGGACCGCGACTATGGCTACACCTTC.

This rearrangement joins TRBV2 to TRBJ1-5; no clear D gene. CDR3 size: 14 residues. V lost 6 bases and J lost 5, with 14 bases in between. From germline, CDR1 is SNHLY and CDR2 FYNNEI. CDR3 in DNA: TGTGCCAGCAGCGGGAGAGGGATCGATCAGCCCCAGCATTTT. This gives the protein CASSGRGIDQPQHF.

The chain joins TRBV28 to TRBJ2-2; TRBD2 matches at 13 bases. Trimming removed 5 bases from V and 1 base from J; junction bases left unmatched: 7. The CDR3 runs to 18 residues. The germline V gene encodes CDR1 MDHEN and CDR2 SYDVKM. The CDR3 DNA reads TGTGCCAGCAGTCCAGGACTAGCGGGAGTTTTGAACACCGGGGAGCTGTTTTTT. It encodes CASSPGLAGVLNTGELFF.

This clonotype was recorded only once. Its ends do not fully match the called genes, so a read error is possible. The V gene is TRBV7-2, the J gene TRBJ2-7; TRBD1 aligns across 9 bases. The CDR3 extends over 15 amino acids. Germline CDR1 and CDR2: SGHTA and FQGNSA. The CDR3 DNA is TGTGCCATCAGCCAAAAAGGGACAGGGAGCCACGAGCAGTACTTC. This codes for CAISQKGTGSHEQYF.

V and J are TRBV20-1 and TRBJ1-5; D not certain. The germline V gene has CDR1 DFQATT and CDR2 SNEGSKA (reference sequence). V gave up 3 bases and J gave up 4 bases, with 13 bases separating them. The CDR3 runs 14 residues. The CDR3, as DNA: TGCAGTGCTAGTTCCAGGCCTTCAAATCAGCCCCAGCATTTT. This encodes CSASSRPSNQPQHF.

This clonotype was recorded a few times. The rearrangement joins TRBV20-1 to TRBJ2-5, with TRBD2 matching 12 bases. The J segment lost 5 bases and the V segment lost 2 bases, leaving 3 bases of the junction unmatched. The CDR3 length is 14 residues. Germline CDR1 is DFQATT and CDR2 is SNEGSKA (reference sequence). CDR3 loop: CSARRLAGAETQYF. As DNA, the CDR3 is TGCAGTGCTAGAAGACTAGCGGGAGCTGAGACCCAGTACTTC.

This clonotype appeared many times. The chain carries TRBV7-3 and TRBJ1-1; D may be TRBD1 (5 bases). This CDR3 region has 16 residues. V lost 1 base and J 4 bases, leaving 16 bases between the germline ends. Germline CDR1 and CDR2: SGHTA and FQGTGA. The CDR3 protein is CASSLRSRGGGTEAFF. In nucleotides, the CDR3 is TGTGCCAGCAGCTTAAGATCCCGGGGGGGAGGCACTGAAGCTTTCTTT.

The chain joins TRBV24-1 to TRBJ1-2, with D perhaps matching TRBD1 (5 bases). The CDR3 runs to 13 residues. Germline V gene sequence: CDR1 KGHDR, CDR2 SFDVKD. Trimming removed 8 bases at V and 4 bases at J, with 13 bases between. The CDR3, as DNA: TGTGCCACCACCCCGGGACGGCTCTATGGCTACACCTTC. This translates into CATTPGRLYGYTF.

This clonotype was counted only a few times. This sequence joins TRBV20-1 and TRBJ2-7; a weak D match, TRBD2 (6 bases). The CDR3 consists of 18 residues. Germline CDR1 is DFQATT and CDR2 is SNEGSKA (reference sequence). Trimming shortened V by 3 bases and J by 4 bases, and 28 bases separated the two germline ends. The CDR3 region is CSARWEVAKGLYSYEQYF. The CDR3 DNA is TGCAGTGCTAGGTGGGAGGTGGCAAAGGGTCTCTATTCTTACGAGCAGTACTTC.

The chain uses TRBV12-3 or TRBV12-4 and TRBJ1-2, with TRBD1 matching 7 bases. Germline trimming cut 5 bases from V and 4 bases from J; bases unmatched to any gene: 10. The CDR3 is 15 amino acids. The chain's CDR3 is CASSTNRGSGYGYTF. The CDR3 DNA follows: TGTGCCAGCAGTACCAACAGGGGCTCTGGCTATGGCTACACCTTC.

Comment on this clonotype: A single base separates this from a much larger clone, so it may be a read error. V gene TRBV28 combines with J gene TRBJ2-1; D is uncertain. The CDR3 contains 12 residues. Germline lookup yields CDR1 MDHEN and CDR2 SYDVKM. CDR3 loop: CASSSNYNEQSF. The CDR3 coding sequence is TGTGCCAGCAGTTCGAACTACAATGAGCAGTCCTTC.

There are a few counts of this clonotype. The chain couples TRBV20-1 to TRBJ1-1; D remains unclear. Germline lookup yields CDR1 DFQATT and CDR2 SNEGSKA (reference sequence). This CDR3 spans 10 amino acids. As DNA, the CDR3 is TGCAGGGCAGACTCCACTGAAGCTTTCTTT. As protein: CRADSTEAFF.

J is TRBJ2-7 and V is TRBV30; D gene unclear. The CDR3 is 13 residues long. Germline CDR1 is GTSNPN and CDR2 is SVGIG (reference sequence). V dropped 4 bases and J dropped 0 bases, with 10 bases sitting between them. The DNA for the CDR3 is TGTGCCTGGAATCGAGGTCTCTCCTACGAGCAGTACTTC. Protein sequence: CAWNRGLSYEQYF. The full variable domain, with the rest looked up from reference TRBV30 and TRBJ2-7, is SQTIHQWPATLVQPVGSPLSLECTVEGTSNPNLYWYRQAAGRGLQLLFYSVGIGQISSEVPQNLSASRPQDRQFILSSKKLLLSDSGFYLCAWNRGLSYEQYFGPGTRLTVT.

This sequence joins TRBV5-1 and TRBJ2-1; D gene unclear. Germline CDR1 is SGHRS and CDR2 is YFSETQ. V dropped 0 bases and J dropped 5 bases, with 9 bases sitting between them. The CDR3 runs to 14 residues. The CDR3 sequence is CASSLELINNEQFF. In DNA, the CDR3 is TGCGCCAGCAGCTTGGAGCTCATCAACAATGAGCAGTTCTTC.